One sample yielded the 30 T cell receptor beta chains listed below, sequenced in a study of blood T cell repertoires in COVID-19. Assay used: immunoSEQ multiplex PCR; TCRdb lists only in-frame clones, some missing. This sample has a few hundred thousand clones, with over 75% found just once. Sequencing used PBMCs or T cells enriched from blood (not recorded which). The source of these receptors is a middle-aged woman who had recovered from COVID-19.

The V and J genes are TRBV14 and TRBJ1-1, with D tentatively TRBD1 (6 bases). Germline lookup yields CDR1 SGHDN and CDR2 FVKESK. This CDR3 has 12 residues. Trimming left V 3 bases short and J 11 bases short, with 13 bases between. The CDR3 region has the DNA TGTGCCAGCAGCCAGGGGGGGGCCGCGGCTTTCTTT. Encoded protein: CASSQGGAAAFF.

This chain connects TRBV20-1 to TRBJ2-7; D might be TRBD2 (6 bases). Germline-derived CDR1 and CDR2 are DFQATT and SNEGSKA (reference sequence). This CDR3 region has 14 residues. Between the trimmed V and J ends, which lost 3 bases and 0 bases, there was a span of 12 bases. The DNA of the CDR3 is TGCAGTGCTAGTAAGCCCGGGGGCTCCTACGAGCAGTACTTC. The encoded protein is CSASKPGGSYEQYF.

This clone turned up a few times. V is TRBV6-2 or TRBV6-3 and J is TRBJ2-1; TRBD1 matches at 10 bases. This CDR3 spans 15 amino acids. Germline CDR1 and CDR2: MNHEY and SVGEGT. V dropped 6 bases and J dropped 6; count of bases not matched to a gene: 8. CDR3 protein: CASSQTGGVGNEQFF. Here the CDR3 DNA reads TGTGCCAGCAGCCAGACAGGGGGCGTTGGCAATGAGCAGTTCTTC.

The rearrangement links TRBV6-1 to TRBJ2-3, with 9 bases lining up with TRBD1. V dropped 4 bases and J dropped 1; count of bases not matched to a gene: 6. Germline V gene lookup returns CDR1 MNHNS and CDR2 SASEGT. The CDR3 runs 16 residues. The CDR3 is CASSAPWTGGTDTQYF. CDR3 coding DNA: TGTGCCAGCAGTGCACCCTGGACAGGGGGCACAGATACGCAGTATTTT.

The rearrangement joins TRBV9 to TRBJ2-1; D is perhaps TRBD1 (5 bases). V was clipped by 0 bases and J by 3 bases, with 10 bases between them. Germline V gives CDR1 SGDLS, CDR2 YYNGEE. CDR3 length: 15 residues. CDR3 protein: CASSVVGARYNEQFF. CDR3 DNA: TGTGCCAGCAGCGTAGTTGGGGCCCGCTACAATGAGCAGTTCTTC.

V usage is TRBV15 and J usage is TRBJ1-5; D is uncertain. The germline V gene encodes CDR1 LNHNV and CDR2 YYDKDF (reference sequence). V lost 1 base and J lost 7, with 11 bases in between. There are 14 residues in the CDR3. The CDR3 reads CATSRVGVGQPQHF. The CDR3 region has the DNA TGTGCCACCAGCAGAGTAGGAGTCGGGCAGCCCCAGCATTTT.

The V and J genes are TRBV18 and TRBJ1-2; TRBD1 might be the D (5 bases). Germline CDR1 and CDR2: KGHSH and LQKENI. With 4 bases removed from V and 1 base from J, the gap between germline ends came to 16 bases. The CDR3 loop spans 16 amino acids. The CDR3 coding sequence is TGTGCCAGCTCACTGACGGACAAACTACTTAACTATGGCTACACCTTC. Amino acids: CASSLTDKLLNYGYTF. The entire variable domain, with the rest obtained from reference TRBV18 and TRBJ1-2, is as follows: NAGVMQNPRHLVRRRGQEARLRCSPMKGHSHVYWYRQLPEEGLKFMVYLQKENIIDESGMPKERFSAEFPKEGPSILRIQQVVRGDSAAYFCASSLTDKLLNYGYTFGSGTRLTVV.

This clone was seen only a few times. The chain combines TRBV5-4 with TRBJ2-5; TRBD2 agrees at 8 bases. With 1 base clipped from V and 4 bases from J, the junction kept 9 bases outside the gene matches. The CDR3 runs to 16 residues. Germline lookup yields CDR1 SGHNT and CDR2 YYREEE (reference sequence). The CDR3 sequence: CASSLPGGGTVETQYF. For the CDR3, the DNA is TGTGCCAGCAGCTTGCCGGGAGGGGGTACGGTAGAGACCCAGTACTTC.

The chain recombines TRBV19 with TRBJ2-7; a possible D gene is TRBD1 (6 bases). Germline-derived CDR1 and CDR2 are LNHDA and SQIVND (reference sequence). Trimming took off 4 bases at V and 2 bases at J, with 21 bases between the two ends. This CDR3 contains 17 residues. CDR3 DNA: TGTGCCAGTAGTAGGGACCCTTCAGGACAGCCTACCTACGAGCAGTACTTC. Translation gives CASSRDPSGQPTYEQYF.

The chain recombines TRBV18 with TRBJ2-5; 8 nucleotides match TRBD1. Per the germline V gene, CDR1 is KGHSH and CDR2 is LQKENI. The length of the CDR3 is 18 residues. The J segment lost 1 base and the V segment lost 2 bases, leaving 12 bases of the junction unmatched. The CDR3 coding sequence is TGTGCCAGCTCACCATGGGGGGACGACAGGGGCCTCCAAGAGACCCAGTACTTC. This translates into CASSPWGDDRGLQETQYF.

The chain links TRBV5-4 to TRBJ2-1; TRBD2 agrees at 7 bases. Germline V gene data show CDR1 as SGHNT and CDR2 as YYREEE (reference sequence). V lost 1 base to trimming and J lost 4 bases; unmatched junction nucleotides: 8. There are 16 residues in the CDR3. The CDR3: CASSLPGRSVYNEQFF. The DNA of the CDR3 is TGTGCCAGCAGCTTGCCCGGGAGGTCGGTTTACAATGAGCAGTTCTTC.

This rearrangement joins TRBV4-3 to TRBJ2-3, with TRBD2 matching 8 bases. Germline V gives CDR1 LGHNA, CDR2 YSLEER. The CDR3 totals 17 residues. V trimming: 0 bases; J trimming: 0 bases; junction bases outside the gene matches: 5. Here the CDR3 reads CASSQDLASGSTDTQYF. CDR3 DNA: TGCGCCAGCAGCCAAGATCTGGCTAGCGGGAGCACAGATACGCAGTATTTT.

The V and J genes are TRBV10-3 and TRBJ2-7, with 7 bases lining up with TRBD1. There are 19 residues in the CDR3. The germline gives CDR1 ENHRY, CDR2 SYGVKD. The trim removed 0 bases at V and 1 base at J, leaving 15 bases unmatched. CDR3 loop: CAISESGRGQGEGSYEQYF. In DNA, the CDR3 is TGTGCCATCAGTGAGTCTGGGCGAGGGCAGGGGGAAGGATCCTACGAGCAGTACTTC.

The genes are TRBV5-4 and TRBJ2-5; possibly TRBD2 for D (7 bases). V was clipped by 4 bases and J by 3 bases, with 16 bases between them. CDR1 is SGHNT and CDR2 is YYREEE in the germline V gene (reference sequence). The CDR3 has 15 amino acids. The CDR3 region has the DNA TGTGCCAGCAGCACCTATACAGGGAGGGAAGAGACCCAGTACTTC. It is translated as CASSTYTGREETQYF.

The chain carries TRBV5-5 and TRBJ2-7, with 7 nucleotides matching TRBD2. The CDR3 loop spans 15 amino acids. Trimming removed 0 bases from V and 6 bases from J; junction bases left unmatched: 9. The V gene's germline CDR1 is SGHKS and CDR2 YYEKEE (reference sequence). The CDR3 sequence: CASSLDRGRSAEQYF. As DNA, the CDR3 is TGTGCCAGCAGCTTGGATCGCGGGAGATCGGCCGAGCAGTACTTC.

The genes are TRBV10-3 and TRBJ2-7; tentatively, D is TRBD1 (6 bases). This CDR3 comprises 14 residues. Trimming left V 7 bases short and J 3 bases short, with 16 bases between. CDR1 is ENHRY and CDR2 is SYGVKD in the germline V gene. CDR3 sequence reads: CAITSAGTLYEQYF. The CDR3, as DNA: TGTGCCATCACCTCAGCCGGGACACTCTACGAGCAGTACTTC.

This clone was counted a few times. The chain couples TRBV14 to TRBJ1-2; D uncertain. V lost 0 bases and J lost 8, with 16 bases in between. The CDR3 runs to 15 residues. Germline CDR1 SGHDN, CDR2 FVKESK. CDR3 DNA: TGTGCCAGCAGCCAAGATGTATTGCCTGCGGGGGGCTACACCTTC. Its translation: CASSQDVLPAGGYTF.

The rearrangement uses TRBV19 and TRBJ2-7, with TRBD1 identical over 8 bases. The CDR3 has 14 residues. CDR1 is LNHDA, CDR2 SQIVND, per germline (reference sequence). Losses at the gene ends were 5 bases for V and 4 bases for J; bases not matched to a gene: 7. Here the CDR3 DNA reads TGTGCCAGTAGTTTTACAGGGGGTTGGTACGAGCAGTACTTC. It yields the protein CASSFTGGWYEQYF.

The chain is built from TRBV5-1 and TRBJ1-1; 8 bases are a match to TRBD1. Per germline, CDR1 SGHRS and CDR2 YFSETQ. The length of the CDR3 is 15 residues. J gave up 0 bases and V 4 bases, and 5 bases lay outside the gene matches. The CDR3 loop reads CASSPWTGMNTEAFF. Written as DNA, the CDR3 is TGCGCCAGCAGCCCTTGGACAGGGATGAACACTGAAGCTTTCTTT.

This clone was counted once. The rearrangement joins TRBV10-1 to TRBJ1-4; 10 bases are a match to TRBD1. The V gene end was trimmed by 0 bases and the J gene end by 6 bases; junction bases not matched to a gene: 4. Per the germline V gene, CDR1 is WNHNN and CDR2 is SYGVQD (reference sequence). The CDR3 has 16 amino acids. The CDR3 spells CASSESRTGGHEKLFF. The CDR3 DNA is TGCGCCAGCAGTGAGTCACGGACAGGGGGACATGAAAAACTGTTTTTT.

The chain joins TRBV12-3 or TRBV12-4 to TRBJ1-5; D ambiguous. The CDR3 sequence is 13 residues long. V dropped 1 base and J dropped 3 bases, with 4 bases sitting between them. CDR3 amino acids: CASSLDYNQPQHF. CDR3 DNA: TGTGCCAGCAGTTTAGACTACAATCAGCCCCAGCATTTT.

This clone was counted a single time. The V call is TRBV25-1, the J call TRBJ2-6; weak D call: TRBD1 (5 bases). V shed 1 base and J shed 2 bases, with 6 bases lying between them. Germline CDR1 reads MGHDK; CDR2 reads SYGVNS. The CDR3 covers 15 residues. DNA for the CDR3: TGTGCCAGCAGTGAATCAGGGACTGGGGCCAACGTCCTGACTTTC. Translation gives CASSESGTGANVLTF.

The chain links TRBV7-2 to TRBJ2-5; 10 positions match TRBD1. CDR1 and CDR2 (germline): SGHTA, FQGNSA. The CDR3 is 16 amino acids. J lost 5 bases, V lost 5 bases, and 11 bases had no gene match. The CDR3 coding sequence is TGTGCCAGCAGCGTCTTCGGGACAGGGGTCGATGAGACCCAGTACTTC. Its translation: CASSVFGTGVDETQYF. The whole variable domain, filled in from reference TRBV7-2 and TRBJ2-5, reads GAGVSQSPSNKVTEKGKDVELRCDPISGHTALYWYRQSLGQGLEFLIYFQGNSAPDKSGLPSDRFSAERTGGSVSTLTIQRTQQEDSAVYLCASSVFGTGVDETQYFGPGTRLLVL.

The gene calls are TRBV9 and TRBJ2-7; 11 positions agree with TRBD2. The CDR3 has 16 amino acids. After removal of 0 bases from V and 5 bases from J, the junction contained 7 bases not matched to a gene. Looked up from germline, CDR1 is SGDLS and CDR2 is YYNGEE. CDR3 residues: CASSVGTSGSINEQYF. CDR3 DNA: TGTGCCAGCAGCGTAGGCACTAGCGGGAGTATCAACGAGCAGTACTTC.

This chain connects TRBV7-9 to TRBJ1-1; the match to TRBD1 covers 7 bases. Germline V gene sequence: CDR1 SEHNR, CDR2 FQNEAQ (reference sequence). CDR3 size: 15 residues. V was clipped by 3 bases and J by 0 bases; unmatched bases: 4. The CDR3 loop is CASSFSRGLNTEAFF. The CDR3 DNA sequence: TGTGCCAGCAGCTTCTCTAGGGGGCTGAACACTGAAGCTTTCTTT.

The J gene is TRBJ2-5, the V gene TRBV25-1; D call uncertain. CDR3 length equals 15 residues. CDR1 is MGHDK and CDR2 is SYGVNS in the germline V gene. V was clipped by 3 bases and J by 5 bases, with 16 bases between them. The CDR3 bases are TGTGCCAGCAGTGAGAAGAGCCTCAATCGGGAGACCCAGTACTTC. This translates into CASSEKSLNRETQYF. The variable domain in full, completed from reference TRBV25-1 and TRBJ2-5, reads EADIYQTPRYLVIGTGKKITLECSQTMGHDKMYWYQQDPGMELHLIHYSYGVNSTEKGDLSSESTVSRIRTEHFPLTLESARPSHTSQYLCASSEKSLNRETQYFGPGTRLLVL.

The rearrangement joins TRBV7-8 to TRBJ2-3, with a possible D match to TRBD2 (5 bases). There are 16 residues in the CDR3. The V and J ends lost 7 bases and 4 bases respectively, with 21 bases between them. CDR1 is SGHVS, CDR2 FQNEAQ, per germline. The CDR3 nucleotides are TGTGCCAGCAAAGAATTCGGCGGGTTCTCGGCAGATACGCAGTATTTT. Translating gives CASKEFGGFSADTQYF. The full variable domain, rest sourced from reference TRBV7-8 and TRBJ2-3, is GAGVSQSPRYKVAKRGQDVALRCDPISGHVSLFWYQQALGQGPEFLTYFQNEAQLDKSGLPSDRFFAERPEGSVSTLKIQRTQQEDSAVYLCASKEFGGFSADTQYFGPGTRLTVL.

This clone was counted between two and nine times. The rearrangement links TRBV5-4 to TRBJ1-2; 8 bases are shared with TRBD1. The junction had 11 bases not matched to a gene; V was cut back by 3 bases and J by 4 bases. The CDR3 is made up of 16 amino acids. Germline lookup yields CDR1 SGHNT and CDR2 YYREEE (reference sequence). The CDR3 sequence is CASSSVDRVWGYGYTF. Written as DNA, the CDR3 is TGTGCCAGCAGCTCTGTGGACAGGGTTTGGGGCTATGGCTACACCTTC.

The chain recombines TRBV19 with TRBJ1-4, with 7 bases matching TRBD1. The J segment lost 0 bases and the V segment lost 5 bases, leaving 6 bases of the junction unmatched. CDR3 size: 16 residues. The germline CDR1 and CDR2 sequences are LNHDA and SQIVND (reference sequence). CDR3 protein: CASSGMGQSTNEKLFF. For the CDR3, the DNA is TGTGCCAGTAGTGGGATGGGACAGTCAACTAATGAAAAACTGTTTTTT.

The V call is TRBV6-5, the J call TRBJ2-3; D is possibly TRBD2 (6 bases). Germline V gene sequence: CDR1 MNHEY, CDR2 SVGAGI. CDR3 length: 15 amino acids. Trimming removed 5 bases at V and 4 bases at J, with 16 bases between. Written as DNA, the CDR3 is TGTGCCAGCAGTCCTTCGGGGGTGAGGGCAGATACGCAGTATTTT. Translated, it gives CASSPSGVRADTQYF.